This passage covers 21 T cell receptor beta chains from one sample sequenced in a study of T cell repertoires in cytomegalovirus infection. These TCRs are of unknown antigen specificity. TCRdb fed the reads into MiXCR, producing one record per CDR3 protein. The sample gives about 920,000 distinct CDR3 sequences, 30% to 40% of which show up once; 11% to 15% is in the top ten. The specimen was cultured CD8+ T cells from PBMCs, collected from culture after CMV antigen stimulation. The receptors originated from a human donor in good health (CMV status not recorded). Some clones in this sample may be carry-over from other donors' samples.

The CDR3 DNA sequence: TGTGCCAGCAGTTCTTTAAGGGTTTGGCTAGCGGGGGAAACTAGCACAGATACGCAGTATTTT. This sequence encodes CASSSLRVWLAGETSTDTQYF. The chain employs TRBV6-5 and TRBJ2-3, with 10 nucleotides matching TRBD2. Germline V gene lookup returns CDR1 MNHEY and CDR2 SVGAGI. J lost 0 bases, V lost 4 bases, and 19 bases had no gene match. The CDR3 has 21 residues.

This clonotype was detected only a few times. The J gene is TRBJ2-3, the V gene TRBV28; D might be TRBD2 (6 bases). This CDR3 comprises 15 residues. V lost 6 bases, J lost 0 bases, and 13 bases lay in between. Germline CDR1 MDHEN, CDR2 SYDVKM. CDR3 coding DNA: TGTGCCAGCAGAGAGGGCGGGACGAGCACAGATACGCAGTATTTT. Amino acids: CASREGGTSTDTQYF. Filled out from reference TRBV28 and TRBJ2-3, the complete variable domain reads DVKVTQSSRYLVKRTGEKVFLECVQDMDHENMFWYRQDPGLGLRLIYFSYDVKMKEKGDIPEGYSVSREKKERFSLILESASTNQTSMYLCASREGGTSTDTQYFGPGTRLTVL.

The chain links TRBV11-2 to TRBJ2-3, with D possibly being TRBD1 (6 bases). The V and J ends lost 5 bases and 4 bases respectively, with 16 bases between them. CDR1 is SGHAT and CDR2 is FQNNGV in the germline V gene. CDR3 length: 15 amino acids. Here the CDR3 reads CASSHYWGQADTQYF. The CDR3 DNA reads as TGTGCCAGCAGCCACTACTGGGGGCAGGCAGATACGCAGTATTTT.

This clonotype showed up many times. The chain couples TRBV7-8 to TRBJ1-5; the D is unclear. V was pared by 2 bases and J by 0 bases, with 5 bases between. CDR1 and CDR2 (germline): SGHVS, FQNEAQ. This CDR3 contains 14 residues. CDR3 sequence reads: CASSLTASNQPQHF. The DNA for the CDR3 is TGTGCCAGCAGCTTAACAGCTAGCAATCAGCCCCAGCATTTT.

The CDR3 region is CANTSGEISYNEQFF. CDR3 nucleotide sequence: TGCGCCAACACCTCGGGGGAGATCTCCTACAATGAGCAGTTCTTC. This chain joins TRBV5-1 and TRBJ2-1, with D possibly being TRBD2 (6 bases). The V end lost 9 bases, the J end lost 0 bases, and 16 bases lay between the germline ends. The CDR3 extends over 15 amino acids. CDR1 and CDR2 (germline): SGHRS, YFSETQ.

The gene calls are TRBV27 and TRBJ1-2; D perhaps matches TRBD1 (5 bases). This CDR3 has 12 amino acids. Germline CDR1 reads MNHEY; CDR2 reads SMNVEV (reference sequence). V gave up 6 bases and J gave up 6 bases, with 11 bases separating them. This CDR3 is CASRGGVDGYTF. CDR3 sequence (DNA): TGTGCCAGCAGGGGGGGTGTTGATGGCTACACCTTC.

The gene calls are TRBV12-3 or TRBV12-4 and TRBJ2-2; 10 bases line up with TRBD2. The J segment lost 2 bases and the V segment lost 3 bases, leaving 6 bases of the junction unmatched. The CDR3 has 17 residues. CDR3 coding DNA: TGTGCCAGCAGTTTCATTCTAGCGGGGGCCAACACCGGGGAGCTGTTTTTT. Encoded protein: CASSFILAGANTGELFF.

This chain uses TRBV7-6 with TRBJ2-1; weak D call: TRBD2 (5 bases). This CDR3 spans 14 amino acids. V shed 3 bases and J shed 9 bases, with 15 bases lying between them. CDR1 is SGHVS and CDR2 is FNYEAQ in the germline V gene. This chain's CDR3 is CASSFGRGSGEQFF. The CDR3 DNA follows: TGTGCCAGCAGCTTCGGTCGGGGAAGTGGTGAGCAGTTCTTC.

This clonotype was observed a few times. The chain couples TRBV11-2 to TRBJ2-1, with D possibly being TRBD1 (7 bases). CDR3 size: 17 residues. In germline, CDR1 is SGHAT, CDR2 FQNNGV. Trimming left V 4 bases short and J 0 bases short, with 16 bases between. The CDR3 sequence is CASSYSGGLSSYNEQFF. The CDR3 nucleotides read TGTGCCAGCAGCTACTCAGGGGGGCTGAGCTCCTACAATGAGCAGTTCTTC.

The chain carries TRBV7-6 and TRBJ2-6; D possibly corresponds to TRBD1 (6 bases). The CDR3 loop spans 17 amino acids. Trimming removed 2 bases at V and 0 bases at J, with 11 bases between. The germline CDR1 and CDR2 sequences are SGHVS and FNYEAQ. The CDR3 region is CASSLLQGGSGANVLTF. The CDR3 nucleotides read TGTGCCAGCAGCTTACTACAGGGCGGCTCTGGGGCCAACGTCCTGACTTTC.

Regarding this clonotype: One junction end disagrees with the germline gene, perhaps due to a read error. The chain carries TRBV20-1 and TRBJ2-5; TRBD1 matches 8 bases. Germline lookup yields CDR1 DFQATT and CDR2 SNEGSKA (reference sequence). CDR3 length: 12 residues. The CDR3 DNA sequence: TGCAGTGCCAGGGGGCCGGGGGAGACCCGGTACTTC. It codes for CSARGPGETRYF.

The CDR3 spells CASSQGVGGELPSHEQFF. Here the CDR3 DNA reads TGTGCCAGCAGCCAAGGGGTCGGGGGGGAACTCCCTTCGCATGAGCAGTTCTTC. The V call is TRBV3-1, the J call TRBJ2-1, with 8 positions matching TRBD2. Germline V gene sequence: CDR1 LGHDT, CDR2 YNNKEL (reference sequence). The CDR3 runs 18 residues. V dropped 1 base and J dropped 8; count of bases not matched to a gene: 16.

This clonotype turned up a few times. J is TRBJ2-3 and V is TRBV27; the D gene is possibly TRBD1 (5 bases). The CDR3 runs 16 residues. Germline V CDR1 and CDR2: MNHEY, SMNVEV (reference sequence). V was clipped by 6 bases and J by 1 base, with 17 bases between them. CDR3 coding DNA: TGTGCCAGCAGCACGGCAGGGTTAACGGGCACAGATACGCAGTATTTT. Translated, it gives CASSTAGLTGTDTQYF.

This clonotype came up a few times. The gene calls are TRBV5-6 and TRBJ2-5, with 8 bases matching TRBD2. CDR3 size: 15 residues. The V and J ends lost 2 bases and 5 bases, in that order; junction bases with no gene match: 8. The germline CDR1 and CDR2 sequences are SGHDT and YYEEEE. Here the CDR3 reads CASSFGTSLSETQYF. CDR3 sequence (DNA): TGTGCCAGCAGCTTCGGGACTAGTCTTAGTGAGACCCAGTACTTC. The complete variable domain, with remaining parts taken from reference TRBV5-6 and TRBJ2-5, reads DAGVTQSPTHLIKTRGQQVTLRCSPKSGHDTVSWYQQALGQGPQFIFQYYEEEERQRGNFPDRFSGHQFPNYSSELNVNALLLGDSALYLCASSFGTSLSETQYFGPGTRLLVL.

J is TRBJ1-2 and V is TRBV20-1; TRBD1 aligns across 7 bases. With 4 bases clipped from V and 3 bases from J, the junction kept 5 bases outside the gene matches. This CDR3 has 13 amino acids. Germline loops: CDR1 DFQATT, CDR2 SNEGSKA (reference sequence). CDR3 in amino acids: CSATWQGDYGYTF. The CDR3 DNA sequence: TGCAGTGCTACCTGGCAGGGGGACTATGGCTACACCTTC.

This clonotype was picked up a small number of times. J is TRBJ2-1 and V is TRBV6-2 or TRBV6-3, with D possibly being TRBD1 or TRBD2 (5 bases each). Trimming cost V 6 bases and J 8 bases, with 11 bases left between them. The CDR3 is made up of 12 amino acids. Germline CDR1 is MNHEY and CDR2 is SVGEGT. The CDR3 spells CASRTGGDEQFF. The CDR3 DNA follows: TGTGCCAGCAGGACTGGGGGAGATGAGCAGTTCTTC.

This chain links TRBV2 with TRBJ2-2; D is ambiguous. This CDR3 spans 11 amino acids. Looked up from germline, CDR1 is SNHLY and CDR2 is FYNNEI. Trimming left V 1 base short and J 13 bases short, with 7 bases between. The CDR3 bases are TGTGCCAGCAGTGAAGGCTCCACGCTGTTTTTT. Its translation is CASSEGSTLFF.

This clonotype was seen a few times. V is TRBV6-2 or TRBV6-3 and J is TRBJ2-1; 13 bases are shared with TRBD2. J was trimmed by 3 bases and V by 5 bases; bases with no gene match: 10. This CDR3 contains 18 residues. Germline assignment: CDR1 MNHEY and CDR2 SVGEGT. The CDR3 is CASSDPGLAGPNYNEQFF. The CDR3 coding sequence is TGTGCCAGCAGTGACCCGGGACTAGCGGGGCCAAACTACAATGAGCAGTTCTTC.

This clonotype was detected only a few times. The genes are TRBV28 and TRBJ2-3, with 7 bases lining up with TRBD2. With 5 bases clipped from V and 5 bases from J, the junction kept 19 bases outside the gene matches. The CDR3 sequence is 18 residues long. Germline values: CDR1 MDHEN, CDR2 SYDVKM. The CDR3 sequence: CASSQSGIFLSREDTQYF. For the CDR3, the DNA is TGTGCCAGCAGTCAAAGCGGGATATTCCTGTCTCGTGAAGATACGCAGTATTTT.

The table lists this clonotype with a count of one. One junction end disagrees with the germline gene, perhaps due to a read error. This chain connects TRBV6-6 to TRBJ1-2; no firm D call. Germline V gene data show CDR1 as MNHNY and CDR2 as SVGAGI (reference sequence). This CDR3 comprises 13 residues. The CDR3 sequence is CASSFIEGDPNRF. The CDR3 DNA sequence: TGTGCCAGCAGTTTTATTGAAGGAGACCCCAATCGGTTC.

This clonotype was found a few times. V and J are TRBV2 and TRBJ2-2; 9 bases agree with TRBD1. V was clipped by 3 bases and J by 6 bases; unmatched bases: 8. Germline V gene lookup returns CDR1 SNHLY and CDR2 FYNNEI. The CDR3 has 16 residues. The CDR3 DNA reads TGTGCCAGCAGTGAGGTGGAGGACAGGGGCCCCGGGGAGCTGTTTTTT. Amino acids: CASSEVEDRGPGELFF.